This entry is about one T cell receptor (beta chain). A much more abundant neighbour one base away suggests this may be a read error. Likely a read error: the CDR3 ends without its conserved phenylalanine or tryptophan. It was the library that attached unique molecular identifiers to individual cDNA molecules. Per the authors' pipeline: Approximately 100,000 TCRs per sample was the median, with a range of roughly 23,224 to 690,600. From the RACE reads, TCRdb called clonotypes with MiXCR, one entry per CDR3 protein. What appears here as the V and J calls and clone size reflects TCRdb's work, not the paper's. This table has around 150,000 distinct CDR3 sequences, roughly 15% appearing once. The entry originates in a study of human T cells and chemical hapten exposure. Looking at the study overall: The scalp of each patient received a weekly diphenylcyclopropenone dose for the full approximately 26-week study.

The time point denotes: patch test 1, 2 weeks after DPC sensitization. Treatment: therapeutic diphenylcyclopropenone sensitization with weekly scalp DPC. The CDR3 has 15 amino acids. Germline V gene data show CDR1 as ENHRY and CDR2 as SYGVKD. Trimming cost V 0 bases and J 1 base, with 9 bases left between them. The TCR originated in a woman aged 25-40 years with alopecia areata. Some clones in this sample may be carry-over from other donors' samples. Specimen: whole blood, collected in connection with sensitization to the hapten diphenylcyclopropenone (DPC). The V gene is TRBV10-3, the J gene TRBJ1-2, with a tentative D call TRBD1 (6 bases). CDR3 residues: CAISESTDSNYGYTS. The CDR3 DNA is TGTGCCATCAGTGAGTCGACGGACAGTAACTATGGCTACACCTCC.